This entry concerns a single TCR beta chain. The CDR3 length is 11 residues. Germline values: CDR1 GTSNPN, CDR2 SVGIG (reference sequence). Losses at the gene ends were 4 bases for V and 8 bases for J; bases not matched to a gene: 4. This sample stems from a study of shared clonotypes between healthy human individuals. 250 to 300 ng DNA, 25,000 to 35,000 T cell genomes, went into unsorted PBMC replicate PCRs. Produced via immunoSEQ multiplex PCR; TCRdb's table is partial and in-frame only. The sample records about 520,000 clones, roughly 80% being singletons. This clonotype was obtained from a woman in her thirties or forties in good health. Some clones in this sample may be carry-over from other donors' samples. V usage is TRBV30 and J usage is TRBJ1-2; 7 bases agree with TRBD1. Sequencing was carried out using PBMCs. The CDR3 sequence is CAWTTGVGYTF. DNA of the CDR3: TGTGCCTGGACAACAGGGGTAGGCTACACCTTC.